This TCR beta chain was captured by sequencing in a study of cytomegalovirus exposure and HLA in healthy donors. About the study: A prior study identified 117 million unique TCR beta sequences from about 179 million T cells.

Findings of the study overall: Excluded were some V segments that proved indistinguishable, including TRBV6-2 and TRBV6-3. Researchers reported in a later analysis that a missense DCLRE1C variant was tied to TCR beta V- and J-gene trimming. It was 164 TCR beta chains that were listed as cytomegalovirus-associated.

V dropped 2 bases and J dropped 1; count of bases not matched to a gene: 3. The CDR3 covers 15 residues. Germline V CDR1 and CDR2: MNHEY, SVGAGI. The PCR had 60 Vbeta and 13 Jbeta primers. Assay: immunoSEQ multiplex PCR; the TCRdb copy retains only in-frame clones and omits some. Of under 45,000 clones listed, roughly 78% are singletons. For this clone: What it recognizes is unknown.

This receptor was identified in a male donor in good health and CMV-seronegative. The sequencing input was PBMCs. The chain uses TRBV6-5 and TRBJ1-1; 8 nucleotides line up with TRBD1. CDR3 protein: CASSYQGQANTEAFF. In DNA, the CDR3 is TGTGCCAGCAGTTACCAGGGACAGGCGAACACTGAAGCTTTCTTT.